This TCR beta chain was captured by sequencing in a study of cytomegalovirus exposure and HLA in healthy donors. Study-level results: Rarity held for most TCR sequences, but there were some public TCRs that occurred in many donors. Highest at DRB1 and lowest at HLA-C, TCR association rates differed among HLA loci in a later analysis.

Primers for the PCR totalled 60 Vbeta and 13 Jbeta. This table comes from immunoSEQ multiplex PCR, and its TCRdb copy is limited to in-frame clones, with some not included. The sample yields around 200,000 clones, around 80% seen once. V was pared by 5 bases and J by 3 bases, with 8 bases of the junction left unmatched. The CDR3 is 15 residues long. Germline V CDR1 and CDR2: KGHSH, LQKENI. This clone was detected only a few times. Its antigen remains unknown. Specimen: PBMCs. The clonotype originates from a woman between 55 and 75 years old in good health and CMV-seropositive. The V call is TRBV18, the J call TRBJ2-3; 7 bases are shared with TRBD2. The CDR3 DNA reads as TGTGCCAGCTCAGAGGCGGGAGTGGGAACAGATACGCAGTATTTT. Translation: CASSEAGVGTDTQYF.